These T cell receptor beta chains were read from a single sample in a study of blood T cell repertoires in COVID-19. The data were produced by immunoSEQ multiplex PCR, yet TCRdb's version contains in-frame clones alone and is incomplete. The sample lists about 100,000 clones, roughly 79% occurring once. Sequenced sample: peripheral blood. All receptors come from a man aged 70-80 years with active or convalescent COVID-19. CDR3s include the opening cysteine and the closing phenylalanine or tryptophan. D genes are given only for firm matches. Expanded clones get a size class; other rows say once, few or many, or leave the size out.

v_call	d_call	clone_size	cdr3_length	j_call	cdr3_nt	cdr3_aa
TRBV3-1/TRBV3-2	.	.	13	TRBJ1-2	TGTGCCAGCAGCCAAGGCCAAAGCCATGGCTACACCTTC	CASSQGQSHGYTF
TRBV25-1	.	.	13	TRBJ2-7	TGTGCCAGCAGACGGGAGTCCTCCTACGAGCAGTACTTC	CASRRESSYEQYF
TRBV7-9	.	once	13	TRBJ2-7	TGTGCCGGCGCCCGGGGGAGCTCCTACGAGCAGTACTTC	CAGARGSSYEQYF
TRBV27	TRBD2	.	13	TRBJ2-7	TGTGCCAGCAGTATCGGGGGGACCTACGAGCAGTACTTC	CASSIGGTYEQYF
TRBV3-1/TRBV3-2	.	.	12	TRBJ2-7	TGTGCCAGCAGCCACTCTAGGTACGAGCAGTACTTC	CASSHSRYEQYF
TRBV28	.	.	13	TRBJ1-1	TGTGCCAGCAGTTTTCGTAGAAGCACTGAAGCTTTCTTT	CASSFRRSTEAFF
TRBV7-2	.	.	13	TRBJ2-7	TGTGCCAGCAGCCCCCGGCCCGGGTTGGAGCAGTACTTC	CASSPRPGLEQYF
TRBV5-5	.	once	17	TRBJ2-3	TGTGCCAGCAGCCGCGCACCGGGGCGGGGTGGCACAGATACGCAGTATTTT	CASSRAPGRGGTDTQYF
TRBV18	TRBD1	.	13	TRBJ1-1	TGTGCCAGCTCCCGGGACAGGGGCCCTGAAGCTTTCTTT	CASSRDRGPEAFF
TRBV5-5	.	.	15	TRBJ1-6	TGTGCCAGCAGCTTGTTAGCAGGGGCAAATTCACCCCTCCACTTT	CASSLLAGANSPLHF
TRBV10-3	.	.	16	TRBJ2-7	TGTGCCATCAGTGAAAGACAGGAATTAGACTCCTACGAGCAGTACTTC	CAISERQELDSYEQYF
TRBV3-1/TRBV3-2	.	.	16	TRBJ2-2	TGTGCCAGCAGCCGGCTAGCGTCGGGAAACACCGGGGAGCTGTTTTTT	CASSRLASGNTGELFF
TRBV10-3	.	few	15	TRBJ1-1	TGTGCCATCAGTGAGGGGACACTCCGGAACACTGAAGCTTTCTTT	CAISEGTLRNTEAFF
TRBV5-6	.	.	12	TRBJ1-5	TGTGCCAGCAGCAGCACTAATCAGCCCCAGCATTTT	CASSSTNQPQHF
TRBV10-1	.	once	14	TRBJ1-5	TGCGCCAGCCTCCAGCCTGGAGAGAATCAGCCCCAGCATTTT	CASLQPGENQPQHF
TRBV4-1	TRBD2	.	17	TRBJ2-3	TGCGCCAGCAGCCAAGCGGGAAGCGGGGGGGCTTTAGATACGCAGTATTTT	CASSQAGSGGALDTQYF
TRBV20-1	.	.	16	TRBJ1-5	TGCAGTGCTAGTGGGCAGGGCTTCGTTAGGGATCAGCCCCAGCATTTT	CSASGQGFVRDQPQHF
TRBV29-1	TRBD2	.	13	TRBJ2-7	TGCAGCGTCCGACTAGCTGGATCCTACGAGCAGTACTTC	CSVRLAGSYEQYF
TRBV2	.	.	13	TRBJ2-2	TGTGCCAGCGGCCGGGATAACACCGGGGAGCTGTTTTTT	CASGRDNTGELFF
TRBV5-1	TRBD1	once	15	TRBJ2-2	TGCGCCAGCAGCCGGGACAGGGGAAACGCCGGGGAGCTGTTTTTT	CASSRDRGNAGELFF
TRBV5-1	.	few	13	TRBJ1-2	TGCGCCAGCAGCTTTTCACAGGACTATGGCTACACCTTC	CASSFSQDYGYTF
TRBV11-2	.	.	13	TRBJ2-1	TGTGCCAGCAGCTTAGACAGGGGGGATGAGCAGTTCTTC	CASSLDRGDEQFF
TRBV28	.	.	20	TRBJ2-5	TGTGCCAGCAGTTACAAGATGATGGACAGGGAGTGGGGGGGACAAGAGACCCAGTACTTC	CASSYKMMDREWGGQETQYF